This TCR beta chain was retrieved from a study of cytomegalovirus exposure and HLA in healthy donors. PCR used 60 Vbeta primers and 13 Jbeta primers. Assay: immunoSEQ multiplex PCR; the TCRdb copy retains only in-frame clones and omits some. This sample has approximately 79,000 clones; 70% to 80% occur once, and the top ten carry 9.1%. CDR1 MDHEN and CDR2 SYDVKM come from the germline V gene. Trimming took 7 bases from V and 6 from J, leaving 16 bases between them. The CDR3 sequence is 14 residues long. Points on this clone: Its antigen is as yet unknown.

Study-wide results and limits: Excluded: some indistinguishable V segments such as TRBV6-2 and TRBV6-3. It has been reported that TCR beta sequences accurately predicted the HLA-A and HLA-B alleles of most subjects. An analysis done earlier found most TCR beta V segments productive about 90% or about 30% of the time. Most CMV-associated TCR beta chains appeared HLA-restricted in a later analysis.

The TCR comes from a man between 35 and 55 years old in good health and CMV-seropositive. The sequenced sample was PBMCs. The chain joins TRBV28 to TRBJ1-5, with a tentative D call TRBD1 (6 bases). CDR3 region: CASNRLQGSQPQHF. The CDR3 DNA follows: TGTGCCAGCAACCGCCTACAGGGAAGTCAGCCCCAGCATTTT.